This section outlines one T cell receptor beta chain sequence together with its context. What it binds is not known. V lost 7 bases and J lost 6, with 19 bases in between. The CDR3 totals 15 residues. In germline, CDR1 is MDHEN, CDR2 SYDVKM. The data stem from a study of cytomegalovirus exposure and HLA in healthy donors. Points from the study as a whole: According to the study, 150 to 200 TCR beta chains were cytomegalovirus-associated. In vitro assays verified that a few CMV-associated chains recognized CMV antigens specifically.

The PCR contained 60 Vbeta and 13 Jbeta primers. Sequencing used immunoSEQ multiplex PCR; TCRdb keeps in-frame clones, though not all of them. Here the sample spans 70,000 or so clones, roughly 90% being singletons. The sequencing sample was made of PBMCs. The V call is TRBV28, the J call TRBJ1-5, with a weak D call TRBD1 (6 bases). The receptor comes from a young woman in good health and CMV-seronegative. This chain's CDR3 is CASTGKQGDFQPQHF. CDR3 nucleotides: TGTGCCAGCACCGGGAAACAGGGTGATTTTCAGCCCCAGCATTTT.